This T cell receptor (beta chain) was identified in a study of OX40 agonist ivuxolimab in advanced cancers. At the level of the study: Those treated in dose escalation had hepatocellular carcinoma, melanoma, renal cell cancer or head and neck cancer.

Findings and caveats of the study: In general, CD8+ T cells held more expanded clones than CD4+ did, on average.

Method: immunoSEQ multiplex PCR; TCRdb's copy keeps in-frame clones and lacks some. This table holds approximately 66,000 clones, approximately 89% found once. V was clipped by 6 bases and J by 4 bases, with 9 bases between them. Per germline, CDR1 SQVTM and CDR2 ANQGSEA. The CDR3 runs 11 residues. Comments on this clone: Its antigen is not identified.

This TCR came from an adult with an advanced solid tumor such as melanoma, head and neck, liver or kidney cancer. The sequencing used CD4+ or CD8+ T cells sorted from blood, collected in a trial of the OX40 agonist ivuxolimab. The rearrangement uses TRBV29-1 and TRBJ1-1; unclear D gene. The CDR3 DNA is TGCAGCGTCCACGAAGCCACTGAAGCTTTCTTT. It codes for CSVHEATEAFF.